A single sample is the source of the 20 T cell receptor beta chains below, sequenced in a study of blood T cell repertoires in COVID-19. Sequenced by immunoSEQ multiplex PCR; TCRdb stores in-frame clones only, minus some. This table has fewer than 250,000 clones, 84% appearing once. Sequenced sample: peripheral blood. The receptors come from a woman in her 70s with active or convalescent COVID-19.

The V and J genes are TRBV27 and TRBJ2-2; 13 nucleotides align to TRBD2. Germline trimming cut 8 bases from V and 8 bases from J; bases unmatched to any gene: 14. The CDR3 covers 17 residues. CDR1 is MNHEY, CDR2 SMNVEV, per germline (reference sequence). For the CDR3, the DNA is TGTGCCAGCCTACTTACTAGCGGGAGGGCCCCACGAGGGGAGCTGTTTTTT. Encoded protein: CASLLTSGRAPRGELFF.

The CDR3 DNA sequence: TGCACCAGCAGCCAAGTCGGTCAAAAGACTAGCGTGTTCCAAGAGACCCAGTACTTC. Translated: CTSSQVGQKTSVFQETQYF. The chain is built from TRBV1 and TRBJ2-5; TRBD2 is taken as the D call from the table, unchecked against the DNA. TRBV1 is a pseudogene locus. The CDR3 length is 19 residues.

The gene calls are TRBV19 and TRBJ2-1; TRBD2 agrees at 8 bases. CDR3 length: 18 residues. J was trimmed by 0 bases and V by 3 bases; bases with no gene match: 10. The V gene's germline CDR1 is LNHDA and CDR2 SQIVND (reference sequence). CDR3 in DNA: TGTGCCAGTAGTATCCTGGGGACGGCGGGAGGCTCCTACAATGAGCAGTTCTTC. The encoded protein is CASSILGTAGGSYNEQFF.

This sequence joins TRBV10-3 and TRBJ1-2; 7 nucleotides agree with TRBD1. This CDR3 region has 16 residues. The germline CDR1 and CDR2 sequences are ENHRY and SYGVKD. V lost 0 bases to trimming and J lost 0 bases; unmatched junction nucleotides: 4. The CDR3 DNA sequence: TGTGCCATCAGTGAGTCGGGACAGAATCCTAACTATGGCTACACCTTC. It codes for CAISESGQNPNYGYTF.

The chain recombines TRBV2 with TRBJ2-2; D perhaps matches TRBD2 (7 bases). The CDR3 is 15 amino acids. Trimming stripped 6 bases from V and 6 bases from J, with 17 bases between. Germline assignment: CDR1 SNHLY and CDR2 FYNNEI. Here the CDR3 reads CASRGGLEVSGELFF. CDR3 nucleotide sequence: TGTGCCAGCAGGGGGGGGCTCGAGGTCTCCGGGGAGCTGTTTTTT.

With regard to this clone: Mismatch with germline at one junction end may stem from a read error. The chain recombines TRBV30 with TRBJ2-5; TRBD2 matches 7 bases. The V gene's germline CDR1 is GTSNPN and CDR2 SVGIG (reference sequence). CDR3 length equals 13 residues. CDR3 sequence: CAKGEGPHKSQYF. DNA of the CDR3: TGCGCCAAAGGGGAGGGACCCCACAAGTCCCAGTACTTC.

This clone appeared once. The chain carries TRBV4-1 and TRBJ1-5; no clear D. Germline lookup yields CDR1 MGHRA and CDR2 YSYEKL. The V and J ends lost 0 bases and 3 bases respectively, with 9 bases between them. The CDR3 sequence is 15 residues long. CDR3 residues: CASSQEKAYNQPQHF. In DNA form, the CDR3 reads TGCGCCAGCAGCCAAGAAAAAGCTTACAATCAGCCCCAGCATTTT.

The V gene is TRBV3-1 (or the pseudogene TRBV3-2), the J gene TRBJ2-2; 7 nucleotides match TRBD2. CDR3 size: 17 residues. Germline trimming cut 1 base from V and 4 bases from J; bases unmatched to any gene: 9. Germline V lookup: CDR1 LGHDT, CDR2 YNNKEL (reference sequence). The CDR3 nucleotides are TGTGCCAGCAGCCAAGCTAGCGGTCCCCAGGGCACCGGGGAGCTGTTTTTT. Encoded protein: CASSQASGPQGTGELFF.

The chain is built from TRBV7-9 and TRBJ1-1; D not resolved. This CDR3 is built from 14 residues. The germline V gene has CDR1 SEHNR and CDR2 FQNEAQ (reference sequence). Trimming removed 1 base at V and 0 bases at J, with 6 bases between. This CDR3 is CASSLDNVNTEAFF. The DNA for the CDR3 is TGTGCCAGCAGCTTAGACAACGTGAACACTGAAGCTTTCTTT.

V and J are TRBV7-9 and TRBJ2-1; a weak D match, TRBD2 (6 bases). Deletions cut 5 bases from V and 0 bases from J, with 14 bases between. The CDR3 contains 16 residues. CDR1 and CDR2 (germline): SEHNR, FQNEAQ (reference sequence). CDR3 bases: TGTGCCAGCAGCCCTCCGGAGGGTTCCTCCTACAATGAGCAGTTCTTC. Translating it yields CASSPPEGSSYNEQFF.

V gene TRBV5-1 combines with J gene TRBJ2-5; D remains unclear. The V end lost 0 bases, the J end lost 5 bases, and 8 bases lay between the germline ends. Germline CDR1 reads SGHRS; CDR2 reads YFSETQ. The CDR3 length is 13 residues. The CDR3 coding sequence is TGCGCCAGCAGCTTGGGTCTCGTTGAGACCCAGTACTTC. This encodes CASSLGLVETQYF.

The V call is TRBV6-5, the J call TRBJ2-2, with 8 bases lining up with TRBD1. The CDR3 has 14 amino acids. Germline-derived CDR1 and CDR2 are MNHEY and SVGAGI. Trimming cost V 8 bases and J 1 base; bases outside gene matches: 3. The CDR3 loop reads CASPGQGNTGELFF. CDR3 sequence (DNA): TGTGCCAGCCCCGGACAGGGGAACACCGGGGAGCTGTTTTTT.

V is TRBV2 and J is TRBJ2-7, with a possible D match to TRBD2 (6 bases). V dropped 6 bases and J dropped 6 bases, with 12 bases sitting between them. This CDR3 is built from 12 residues. Per the germline V gene, CDR1 is SNHLY and CDR2 is FYNNEI. CDR3 coding DNA: TGTGCCAGCAGGATCCTGGGGGGCGAGCAGTACTTC. Residues: CASRILGGEQYF. The variable domain in full, with the rest retrieved from reference TRBV2 and TRBJ2-7, is EPEVTQTPSHQVTQMGQEVILRCVPISNHLYFYWYRQILGQKVEFLVSFYNNEISEKSEIFDDQFSVERPDGSNFTLKIRSTKLEDSAMYFCASRILGGEQYFGPGTRLTVT.

As regards this clone: The junction does not match germline at one end; this may be a read error. The chain couples TRBV3-1 (or the pseudogene TRBV3-2) to TRBJ2-3; 8 bases fit TRBD2. CDR1 and CDR2 from the germline V gene are LGHDT and YNNKEL (reference sequence). The CDR3 runs to 13 residues. CDR3 nucleotide sequence: TGTGCCAGCAGCCAAGATGGGGGGACTAGTTTTGATTTT. It encodes CASSQDGGTSFDF.

The chain is built from TRBV5-1 and TRBJ2-7; D call uncertain. The germline V gene has CDR1 SGHRS and CDR2 YFSETQ. The CDR3 length is 12 residues. Trimming removed 4 bases from V and 4 bases from J, with 9 bases in between. DNA for the CDR3: TGCGCCAGCAGCGCCTCTCAGTACGAGCAGTACTTC. Amino acid sequence: CASSASQYEQYF.

About this clone: A much more abundant neighbour one base away suggests this may be a read error. This chain uses TRBV28 with TRBJ2-7, with 11 bases fitting TRBD1. CDR1 and CDR2 (germline): MDHEN, SYDVKM. With V trimmed by 2 bases and J by 3 bases, 0 bases remained unmatched. The CDR3 is made up of 14 amino acids. DNA for the CDR3: TGTGCCAGCAGTTTAGGGACAGGGGGCTACGAGCAGTACTTC. Its protein product is CASSLGTGGYEQYF.

This clone showed up just once. V usage is TRBV20-1 and J usage is TRBJ2-7, with TRBD2 matching over 7 bases. Germline loops: CDR1 DFQATT, CDR2 SNEGSKA (reference sequence). The length of the CDR3 is 13 residues. Germline trimming cut 3 bases from V and 4 bases from J; bases unmatched to any gene: 6. The CDR3 bases are TGCAGTGCTAGTCGACTGGGGGGGTACGAGCAGTACTTC. It codes for CSASRLGGYEQYF.

The chain recombines TRBV7-9 with TRBJ2-5, with unresolved D. Germline assignment: CDR1 SEHNR and CDR2 FQNEAQ (reference sequence). The CDR3 is made up of 14 amino acids. V lost 1 base to trimming and J lost 1 base, with 7 bases between them. CDR3 region: CASSLEQTQETQYF. The CDR3 coding sequence is TGTGCCAGCAGCTTAGAACAAACCCAAGAGACCCAGTACTTC. Combining the CDR3 with reference TRBV7-9 and TRBJ2-5 gives the whole variable domain DTGVSQNPRHKITKRGQNVTFRCDPISEHNRLYWYRQTLGQGPEFLTYFQNEAQLEKSRLLSDRFSAERPKGSFSTLEIQRTEQGDSAMYLCASSLEQTQETQYFGPGTRLLVL.

The V and J genes are TRBV7-9 and TRBJ1-3, with D possibly being TRBD1 (6 bases). Germline values: CDR1 SEHNR, CDR2 FQNEAQ (reference sequence). V lost 0 bases, J lost 4 bases, and 13 bases lay in between. The CDR3 extends over 16 amino acids. CDR3 protein: CASSLARGAPGNTIYF. DNA for the CDR3: TGTGCCAGCAGCTTAGCTCGGGGGGCACCAGGAAACACCATATATTTT.

V is TRBV10-3 and J is TRBJ2-3; D perhaps matches TRBD2 (6 bases). In germline, CDR1 is ENHRY, CDR2 SYGVKD. CDR3 size: 18 residues. V lost 4 bases and J 4 bases, leaving 24 bases between the germline ends. The CDR3 DNA sequence: TGTGCCATCAGTGCCGGCCCCACGGGGCTAGCGAGTTCAGATACGCAGTATTTT. It codes for CAISAGPTGLASSDTQYF.